A single sample is the source of the 29 T cell receptor beta chains below, sequenced in a study of CD8+CD57+ T cells in acquired aplastic anemia. TCR beta VDJ and CDR3 profiles were obtained from a genomic DNA template. A single record per CDR3 protein comes from TCRdb applying MiXCR to the reads. Among under 200,000 distinct CDR3 sequences listed, around 47% were seen once. Selection for sequencing was limited to patients who had shown CD8+CD57+ cell expansion by flow cytometry. Sequencing was carried out using sorted CD4+, CD8+, or CD8+CD57+ T cells (not recorded which) from PBMCs. The receptor source for this set is a human donor with aplastic anemia.

The J gene is TRBJ2-3, the V gene TRBV12-3 or TRBV12-4, with D possibly being TRBD1 (6 bases). V dropped 4 bases and J dropped 2 bases, with 22 bases sitting between them. The CDR3 is 18 amino acids. The CDR3 region is CASSSIWVTGSHTDTQYF. CDR3 in DNA: TGTGCCAGCAGTTCCATTTGGGTAACAGGGAGCCACACAGATACGCAGTATTTT.

The chain carries TRBV2 and TRBJ1-4; D is unclear. The CDR3 has 15 amino acids. The germline V gene encodes CDR1 SNHLY and CDR2 FYNNEI. V shed 6 bases and J shed 3 bases, with 14 bases lying between them. The CDR3 loop is CASSIGLAANEKLFF. The CDR3 coding sequence is TGTGCCAGCAGCATCGGCCTGGCAGCTAATGAAAAACTGTTTTTT.

In the case of this clonotype: One base away lies a much larger clone, so this may be a sequencing read error. The chain is built from TRBV7-2 and TRBJ2-2; no firm D call. The ends were cut back, 7 bases at V and 1 base at J, with 7 bases in the middle. Germline V CDR1 and CDR2: SGHTA, FQGNSA. The CDR3 contains 13 residues. The CDR3 DNA sequence: TGTACCAGCAATCCGTTGAACACCGGGGAGCTGTTTTTT. Translation gives CTSNPLNTGELFF.

This rearrangement joins TRBV19 to TRBJ1-1; TRBD1 might be the D (5 bases). Trimming cost V 4 bases and J 0 bases, with 9 bases left between them. Germline values: CDR1 LNHDA, CDR2 SQIVND (reference sequence). The CDR3 runs 14 residues. CDR3 sequence: CASSREGMNTEAFF. The CDR3 DNA reads as TGTGCCAGTAGTAGGGAGGGGATGAACACTGAAGCTTTCTTT. The whole variable domain, filled in from reference TRBV19 and TRBJ1-1, reads DGGITQSPKYLFRKEGQNVTLSCEQNLNHDAMYWYRQDPGQGLRLIYYSQIVNDFQKGDIAEGYSVSREKKESFPLTVTSAQKNPTAFYLCASSREGMNTEAFFGQGTRLTVV.

This clonotype showed up just a few times. The chain uses TRBV3-1 and TRBJ1-1; tentatively, D is TRBD1 (5 bases). Germline V lookup: CDR1 LGHDT, CDR2 YNNKEL (reference sequence). This CDR3 has 14 amino acids. Trimming pared 3 bases from V and 5 bases from J, leaving 13 bases between. As DNA, the CDR3 is TGTGCCAGCAGCCAGAGGGGAAGAGAGACTGAAGCTTTCTTT. It yields the protein CASSQRGRETEAFF.

This clonotype was seen a single time. The chain employs TRBV7-2 and TRBJ2-7; TRBD1 aligns across 9 bases. Trimming cost V 3 bases and J 5 bases; bases outside gene matches: 8. This CDR3 region has 15 residues. The germline CDR1 and CDR2 sequences are SGHTA and FQGNSA. CDR3 DNA sequence: TGTGCCAGCAGCTTTGGGACAGGGAAGCGCGACGAGCAGTACTTC. Translation gives CASSFGTGKRDEQYF. Full variable domain (outside the CDR3, taken from reference TRBV7-2 and TRBJ2-7): GAGVSQSPSNKVTEKGKDVELRCDPISGHTALYWYRQSLGQGLEFLIYFQGNSAPDKSGLPSDRFSAERTGGSVSTLTIQRTQQEDSAVYLCASSFGTGKRDEQYFGPGTRLTVT.

This clonotype was detected many times. The rearrangement uses TRBV6-1 and TRBJ2-3, with D perhaps being TRBD1 or TRBD2 (5 bases each). CDR3 length: 16 amino acids. Germline loops: CDR1 MNHNS, CDR2 SASEGT. Trimming left V 0 bases short and J 0 bases short, with 10 bases between. CDR3 in DNA: TGTGCCAGCAGTGAAGCTAGCGAGGGGAGCACAGATACGCAGTATTTT. It translates to CASSEASEGSTDTQYF.

This clonotype was recorded many times. The V call is TRBV11-1, the J call TRBJ1-1; D is perhaps TRBD1 (5 bases). Trimming took off 2 bases at V and 4 bases at J, with 11 bases between the two ends. The CDR3 loop spans 14 amino acids. Germline values: CDR1 SGHAT, CDR2 FQDESV (reference sequence). The CDR3 DNA reads as TGTGCCAGCAGCTTACAGGGTACGGTCACTGAAGCTTTCTTT. As protein: CASSLQGTVTEAFF.

The genes are TRBV15 and TRBJ2-1; TRBD1 matches 8 bases. The CDR3 consists of 14 residues. Per germline, CDR1 LNHNV and CDR2 YYDKDF (reference sequence). J was trimmed by 5 bases and V by 5 bases; bases with no gene match: 5. As DNA, the CDR3 is TGTGCCACCAGCCGGGGGACAGGCCACAATGAGCAGTTCTTC. It codes for CATSRGTGHNEQFF.

The sample holds many counts of this clonotype. The V and J genes are TRBV19 and TRBJ2-1; D not certain. The CDR3 is 13 residues long. The V end was cut by 7 bases, the J end by 3 bases, with 10 bases between. The V gene's germline CDR1 is LNHDA and CDR2 SQIVND (reference sequence). CDR3: CASTPGNYNEQFF. The CDR3 DNA is TGTGCCAGTACCCCAGGTAACTACAATGAGCAGTTCTTC.

This clonotype was detected only a few times. The chain couples TRBV27 to TRBJ2-1, with 9 bases that match TRBD2. The CDR3 is 15 residues long. The ends lost 2 bases at V and 3 bases at J; junction bases unmatched: 2. Germline V gives CDR1 MNHEY, CDR2 SMNVEV (reference sequence). The CDR3 is CASSLVSGSYNEQFF. In DNA, the CDR3 is TGTGCCAGCAGTTTAGTTAGCGGGAGCTACAATGAGCAGTTCTTC.

This clonotype was seen at least ten times. The chain has TRBV2 and TRBJ1-2, with D possibly TRBD1 on 5 matching bases. The CDR3 extends over 12 amino acids. The V gene's germline CDR1 is SNHLY and CDR2 FYNNEI. With 4 bases removed from V and 6 bases from J, the gap between germline ends came to 9 bases. For the CDR3, the DNA is TGTGCCAGCAGTGCGACAGATAATGGCTACACCTTC. Translation gives CASSATDNGYTF.

This clonotype was seen only a few times. V gene TRBV20-1 combines with J gene TRBJ1-5; a possible D gene is TRBD1 (6 bases). Germline V gene data show CDR1 as DFQATT and CDR2 as SNEGSKA (reference sequence). The CDR3 spans 12 residues. CDR3 in amino acids: CSIGQPNQPQHF. The CDR3 DNA reads as TGCAGCATAGGACAGCCAAATCAGCCCCAGCATTTT.

The CDR3 coding sequence is TGTGCCAGCAGCGATCAGGGGATACAAGAGACCCAGTACTTC. This codes for CASSDQGIQETQYF. The V call is TRBV7-2, the J call TRBJ2-5, with a weak D call TRBD1 (6 bases). The V end was cut by 5 bases, the J end by 2 bases, with 12 bases between. The CDR3 spans 14 residues. Germline V gene sequence: CDR1 SGHTA, CDR2 FQGNSA.

This clonotype showed up many times. The J gene is TRBJ1-1, the V gene TRBV7-8, with D unresolved. CDR3 length: 15 residues. Germline assignment: CDR1 SGHVS and CDR2 FQNEAQ. The V gene lost 5 bases and the J gene lost 1 base, with 14 bases spanning the gap. The CDR3, as DNA: TGTGCCAGCAGCCTCTTAGGATTACAGAACACTGAAGCTTTCTTT. Amino acids: CASSLLGLQNTEAFF.

This clonotype was detected many times. The chain has TRBV11-1 and TRBJ1-2; 9 bases fit TRBD1. Germline trimming cut 5 bases from V and 6 bases from J; bases unmatched to any gene: 13. Germline CDR1 SGHAT, CDR2 FQDESV (reference sequence). The CDR3 is made up of 16 amino acids. CDR3 protein: CASSRDRVSLFDGYTF. The CDR3 DNA reads TGTGCCAGCAGCCGGGACAGGGTTTCACTATTCGATGGCTACACCTTC.

This clonotype was observed a handful of times. The chain employs TRBV9 and TRBJ2-4; no reliable D call. V lost 3 bases to trimming and J lost 0 bases, with 19 bases between them. The CDR3 is made up of 18 amino acids. Germline loops: CDR1 SGDLS, CDR2 YYNGEE. CDR3 amino acids: CASSGASSRSLAKNIQYF. As DNA, the CDR3 is TGTGCCAGCAGCGGAGCCTCGTCCCGATCACTAGCCAAAAACATTCAGTACTTC.

J is TRBJ2-1 and V is TRBV20-1, with TRBD1 matching over 8 bases. V gave up 5 bases and J gave up 6 bases; unmatched junction bases: 6. The CDR3 consists of 13 residues. Germline V gene sequence: CDR1 DFQATT, CDR2 SNEGSKA (reference sequence). The chain's CDR3 is CSALRTGTNEQFF. The CDR3 DNA reads TGCAGTGCTCTCCGGACAGGGACCAATGAGCAGTTCTTC.

The chain couples TRBV19 to TRBJ2-7; TRBD1 matches at 7 bases. The CDR3 totals 13 residues. J gave up 5 bases and V 10 bases, and 11 bases lay outside the gene matches. Germline CDR1 reads LNHDA; CDR2 reads SQIVND (reference sequence). The CDR3 DNA reads TGTGCCACGAGGAGACAGGGTAACCACGAGCAGTACGTC. Its translation is CATRRQGNHEQYV.

The DNA of the CDR3 is TGCAGCGCTTCCCAACAGGGGGAGCTGTTTTTT. Translated: CSASQQGELFF. V gene TRBV29-1 combines with J gene TRBJ2-2; no reliable D call. Germline V gives CDR1 SQVTM, CDR2 ANQGSEA. The CDR3 length is 11 residues. Trimming stripped 7 bases from V and 8 bases from J, with 11 bases between.

This clonotype appeared many times. The chain joins TRBV12-3 or TRBV12-4 to TRBJ1-6; D is undetermined. V was pared by 6 bases and J by 9 bases, with 12 bases between. The CDR3 length is 13 residues. This CDR3 is CASSRGLTSPLHF. The CDR3 DNA reads as TGTGCCAGCAGCCGCGGCCTGACTTCACCCCTCCACTTT.

This clonotype was seen once. CDR3 DNA sequence: TGTGCCAGCAGCCACCGGACAGGGCGCTATGGCTACACCTTC. The encoded protein is CASSHRTGRYGYTF. The V call is TRBV7-3, the J call TRBJ1-2, with 8 positions matching TRBD1. The trim removed 5 bases at V and 4 bases at J, leaving 6 bases unmatched. Looked up from germline, CDR1 is SGHTA and CDR2 is FQGTGA. This CDR3 has 14 amino acids. Together with reference TRBV7-3 and TRBJ1-2, the CDR3 gives the full variable domain: GAGVSQTPSNKVTEKGKYVELRCDPISGHTALYWYRQSLGQGPEFLIYFQGTGAADDSGLPNDRFFAVRPEGSVSTLKIQRTERGDSAVYLCASSHRTGRYGYTFGSGTRLTVV.

This clonotype was observed at least ten times. The CDR3 DNA reads as TGCAGTGCTAGGGCCCCTCATTCCTACGAGCAGTACTTC. It specifies CSARAPHSYEQYF. The chain has TRBV20-1 and TRBJ2-7; D gene ambiguous. V was shortened by 3 bases and J by 1 base, with 10 bases between the two germline ends. The CDR3 totals 13 residues. Germline CDR1 reads DFQATT; CDR2 reads SNEGSKA (reference sequence).

The chain couples TRBV10-3 to TRBJ1-1; 8 bases are a match to TRBD1. The CDR3 length is 18 residues. V dropped 2 bases and J dropped 1; count of bases not matched to a gene: 12. Germline CDR1 is ENHRY and CDR2 is SYGVKD. CDR3 residues: CAISETIDRGLQNTEAFF. In nucleotides, the CDR3 is TGTGCCATCAGTGAGACAATCGACAGGGGTTTGCAGAACACTGAAGCTTTCTTT.

Regarding this clonotype: This could be a read error, since a much larger clone is one nucleotide away. The rearrangement uses TRBV5-1 and TRBJ2-7; TRBD1 aligns across 7 bases. J gave up 7 bases and V 7 bases, and 14 bases lay outside the gene matches. The germline V gene encodes CDR1 SGHRS and CDR2 YFSETQ. The CDR3 has 14 amino acids. The CDR3 DNA follows: TGCGCCAGCGGCATTCGGACAGGCTTCGGGGAGCAGTACTTC. It codes for CASGIRTGFGEQYF. Full variable domain (rest looked up from reference TRBV5-1 and TRBJ2-7): KAGVTQTPRYLIKTRGQQVTLSCSPISGHRSVSWYQQTPGQGLQFLFEYFSETQRNKGNFPGRFSGRQFSNSRSEMNVSTLELGDSALYLCASGIRTGFGEQYFGPGTRLTVT.

This clonotype was counted a few times. The chain recombines TRBV14 with TRBJ2-4, with 10 nucleotides matching TRBD2. The CDR3 is made up of 17 amino acids. With V trimmed by 4 bases and J by 5 bases, 11 bases remained unmatched. The germline gives CDR1 SGHDN, CDR2 FVKESK. As DNA, the CDR3 is TGTGCCAGCAGCCTAAGTCTAGCGGGGGATTTCGAAAACATTCAGTACTTC. Its translation: CASSLSLAGDFENIQYF.

This clonotype was seen more than once but under ten times. The chain recombines TRBV10-3 with TRBJ2-3; 7 nucleotides align to TRBD2. Trimming removed 6 bases from V and 2 bases from J; junction bases left unmatched: 2. Per germline, CDR1 ENHRY and CDR2 SYGVKD. CDR3 length: 13 amino acids. CDR3 loop: CAIRGGITDTQYF. The CDR3, as DNA: TGTGCCATCAGGGGGGGGATCACAGATACGCAGTATTTT.

The chain has TRBV7-2 and TRBJ1-2; TRBD1 agrees at 8 bases. J gave up 2 bases and V 5 bases, and 7 bases lay outside the gene matches. The germline V gene has CDR1 SGHTA and CDR2 FQGNSA. The CDR3 spans 15 residues. For the CDR3, the DNA is TGTGCCAGCAGCATAGGACAGGGACAAAACTATGGCTACACCTTC. This sequence encodes CASSIGQGQNYGYTF.

The sample holds many counts of this clonotype. The chain has TRBV10-3 and TRBJ1-1, with 8 nucleotides matching TRBD1. Germline V CDR1 and CDR2: ENHRY, SYGVKD. V trimming: 4 bases; J trimming: 0 bases; junction bases outside the gene matches: 10. This CDR3 is 17 amino acids long. CDR3 bases: TGTGCCATCAGTGGTCGGGCAGGGGGCCCCTTGAACACTGAAGCTTTCTTT. It yields the protein CAISGRAGGPLNTEAFF.